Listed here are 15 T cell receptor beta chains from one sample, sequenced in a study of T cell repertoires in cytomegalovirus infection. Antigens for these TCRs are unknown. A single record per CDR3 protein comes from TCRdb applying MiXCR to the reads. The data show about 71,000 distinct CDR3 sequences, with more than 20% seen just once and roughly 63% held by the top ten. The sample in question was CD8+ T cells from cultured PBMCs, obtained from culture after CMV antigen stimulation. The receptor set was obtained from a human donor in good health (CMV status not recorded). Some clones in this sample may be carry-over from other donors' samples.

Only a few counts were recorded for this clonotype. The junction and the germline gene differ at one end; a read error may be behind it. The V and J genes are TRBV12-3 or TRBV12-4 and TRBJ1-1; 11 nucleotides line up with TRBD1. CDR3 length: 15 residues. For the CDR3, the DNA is TGTGCCAGCAGCTTAGGGACAGGGGGGCAGACTGAAGCTTTCTTT. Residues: CASSLGTGGQTEAFF.

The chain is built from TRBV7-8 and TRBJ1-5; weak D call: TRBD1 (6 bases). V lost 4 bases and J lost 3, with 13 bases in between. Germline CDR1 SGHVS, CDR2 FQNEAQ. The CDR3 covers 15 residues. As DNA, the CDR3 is TGTGCCAGCAGCTCCACCAGGGGAACCAATCAGCCCCAGCATTTT. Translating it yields CASSSTRGTNQPQHF.

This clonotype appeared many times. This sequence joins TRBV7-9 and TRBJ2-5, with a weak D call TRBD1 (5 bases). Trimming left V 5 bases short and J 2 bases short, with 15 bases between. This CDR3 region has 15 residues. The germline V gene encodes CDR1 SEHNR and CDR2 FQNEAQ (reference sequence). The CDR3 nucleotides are TGTGCCAGCAGCGTGATGTCAGGGTTACAAGAGACCCAGTACTTC. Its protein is CASSVMSGLQETQYF.

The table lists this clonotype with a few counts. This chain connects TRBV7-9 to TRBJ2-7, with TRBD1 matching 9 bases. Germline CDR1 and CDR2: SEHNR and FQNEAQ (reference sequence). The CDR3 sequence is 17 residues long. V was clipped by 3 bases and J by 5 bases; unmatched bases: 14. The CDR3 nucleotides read TGTGCCAGCAGCTTTCCGAGGACCGGGACAGGGCCTGACGAGCAGTACTTC. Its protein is CASSFPRTGTGPDEQYF.

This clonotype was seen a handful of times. The CDR3 nucleotides are TGCAGTGCTAGAAGCCTTCGGACTAGCTTTTACGAGCAGTACTTC. Amino acids: CSARSLRTSFYEQYF. V gene TRBV20-1 combines with J gene TRBJ2-7; 8 bases align to TRBD2. Germline V gene lookup returns CDR1 DFQATT and CDR2 SNEGSKA (reference sequence). This CDR3 has 15 residues. Germline trimming cut 2 bases from V and 4 bases from J; bases unmatched to any gene: 10.

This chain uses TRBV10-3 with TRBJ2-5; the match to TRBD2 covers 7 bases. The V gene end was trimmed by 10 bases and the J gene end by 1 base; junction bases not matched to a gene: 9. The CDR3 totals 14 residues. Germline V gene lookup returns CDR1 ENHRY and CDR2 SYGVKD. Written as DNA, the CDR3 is TGTGCCAATCCCTGGGGGGGGACCCAAGAGACCCAGTACTTC. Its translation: CANPWGGTQETQYF.

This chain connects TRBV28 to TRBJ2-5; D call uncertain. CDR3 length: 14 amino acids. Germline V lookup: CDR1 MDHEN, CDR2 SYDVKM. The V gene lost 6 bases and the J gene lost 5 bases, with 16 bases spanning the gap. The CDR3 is CASSLSLPGETQYF. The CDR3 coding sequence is TGTGCCAGCAGCTTAAGCTTACCCGGGGAGACCCAGTACTTC.

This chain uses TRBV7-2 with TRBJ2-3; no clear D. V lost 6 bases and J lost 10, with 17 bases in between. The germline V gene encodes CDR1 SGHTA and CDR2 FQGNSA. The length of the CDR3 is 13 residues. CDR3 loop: CASSLAGFGPQYF. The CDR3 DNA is TGTGCCAGCAGTCTTGCTGGCTTCGGTCCGCAGTATTTT.

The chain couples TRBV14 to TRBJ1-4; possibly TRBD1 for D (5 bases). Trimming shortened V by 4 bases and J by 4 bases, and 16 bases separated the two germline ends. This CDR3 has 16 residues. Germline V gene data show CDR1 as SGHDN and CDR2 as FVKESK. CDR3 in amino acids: CASSLYPGVVNEKLFF. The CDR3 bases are TGTGCCAGCAGCCTTTATCCGGGGGTCGTTAATGAAAAACTGTTTTTT. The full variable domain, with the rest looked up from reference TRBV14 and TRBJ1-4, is EAGVTQFPSHSVIEKGQTVTLRCDPISGHDNLYWYRRVMGKEIKFLLHFVKESKQDESGMPNNRFLAERTGGTYSTLKVQPAELEDSGVYFCASSLYPGVVNEKLFFGSGTQLSVL.

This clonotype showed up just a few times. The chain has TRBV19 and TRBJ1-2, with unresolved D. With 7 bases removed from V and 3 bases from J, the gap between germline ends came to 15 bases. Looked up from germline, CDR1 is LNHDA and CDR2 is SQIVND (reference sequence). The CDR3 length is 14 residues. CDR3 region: CASTSRQLDYGYTF. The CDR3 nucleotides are TGTGCCAGTACCTCCCGGCAGCTGGACTATGGCTACACCTTC.

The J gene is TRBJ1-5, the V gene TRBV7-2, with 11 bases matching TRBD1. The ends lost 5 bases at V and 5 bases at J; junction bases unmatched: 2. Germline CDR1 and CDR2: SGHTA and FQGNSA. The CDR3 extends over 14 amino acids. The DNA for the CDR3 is TGTGCCAGCAGCACGGACAGGGGGCATCAGCCCCAGCATTTT. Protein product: CASSTDRGHQPQHF.

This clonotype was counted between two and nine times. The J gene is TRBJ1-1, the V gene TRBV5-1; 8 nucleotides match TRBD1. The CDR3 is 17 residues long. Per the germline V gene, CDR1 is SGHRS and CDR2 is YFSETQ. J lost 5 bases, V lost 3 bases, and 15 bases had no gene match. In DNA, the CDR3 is TGCGCCAGCAGCTCTGTCGGGGACAGGACCCTAGAGACTGAAGCTTTCTTT. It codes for CASSSVGDRTLETEAFF.

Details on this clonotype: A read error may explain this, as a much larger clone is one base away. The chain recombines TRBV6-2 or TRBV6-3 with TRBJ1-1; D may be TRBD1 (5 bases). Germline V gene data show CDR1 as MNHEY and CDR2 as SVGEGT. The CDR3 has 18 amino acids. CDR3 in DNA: TGTGCCCGCAGTTACTCCCAGGGATTGAGTTTGATGAACACTGAAGCTTTCTTT. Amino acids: CARSYSQGLSLMNTEAFF.

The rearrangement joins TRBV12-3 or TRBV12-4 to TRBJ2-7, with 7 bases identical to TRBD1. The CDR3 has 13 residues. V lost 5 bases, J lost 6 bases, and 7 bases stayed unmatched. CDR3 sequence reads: CASSDGTASEQYF. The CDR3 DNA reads TGTGCCAGCAGTGACGGGACAGCTTCCGAGCAGTACTTC.

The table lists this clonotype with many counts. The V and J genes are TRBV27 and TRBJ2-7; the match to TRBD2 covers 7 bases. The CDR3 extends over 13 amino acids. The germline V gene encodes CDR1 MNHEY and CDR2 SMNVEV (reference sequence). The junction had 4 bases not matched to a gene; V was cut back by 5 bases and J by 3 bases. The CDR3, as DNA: TGTGCCAGCAGTCCGGGGACTAACTACGAGCAGTACTTC. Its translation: CASSPGTNYEQYF.